The 23 T cell receptor beta chains in this list originate from one sample, sequenced in a study of CD8+ T cells in alopecia areata (dated by TCRdb to the late 2010s). Pooled mouse cutaneous lymph node cells were stained for CD4, CD8alpha, NKG2D, NKG2ACE and other markers, then sorted on a BD Influx. The library was obtained by the immunoSEQ multiplex PCR assay. To provide template for TCR sequencing, every sample had RNA extracted and reverse transcribed into cDNA. TCRdb re-hosts the immuneACCESS table, in-frame sequences only. Its copies lack some clones; in the studies checked, an unresolved V gene accounts for under half of them, and the cause for the rest is not known. There are 250,000 or so clones in this sample, and none of them is a singleton. 0.9% to 1.5% of the sample is taken by the ten largest. The material sequenced was CD4+ T cells sorted from a lymph node. The source is a C3H/HeJ mouse with alopecia areata. The strain in question carries the MHC haplotype H2-k.

A word on this clone: Gene names are mouse gene names. Read data end 4 residues before the CDR3 end; the end is taken from the germline J gene. The rearrangement joins TRBV13-2 to TRBJ2-3; 11 bases agree with TRBD2. V was clipped by 2 bases and J by 0 bases; unmatched bases: 8. From germline, CDR1 is NNHNN and CDR2 SYGAGS (reference sequence). This CDR3 is 18 amino acids long. Incomplete CDR3 DNA: TGTGCCAGCGGTGACCCGGGACTGGGGGAAGCTAGTGCAGAA. Protein sequence: CASGDPGLGEASAE. The entire CDR3 sequence reads CASGDPGLGEASAETLYF.

This clone was detected a few times. Genes here carry mouse names. The read comes to an end 4 residues before the CDR3 does, leaving the germline J gene to fill in the end. The gene calls are TRBV31 and TRBJ2-1; 9 bases match TRBD1. There are 13 residues in the CDR3. With V trimmed by 8 bases and J by 3 bases, 5 bases remained unmatched. Germline lookup yields CDR1 GKSSPN and CDR2 SITVG. The sequenced part of the CDR3 DNA is TGTGCCCCCCTACAGGGGGCCTATGCT. Translation: CAPLQGAYA. The whole CDR3 protein is CAPLQGAYAEQFF. The whole variable domain, remainder taken from reference TRBV31 and TRBJ2-1, is AQTIHQWPVAEIKAVGSPLSLGCTIKGKSSPNLYWYWQATGGTLQQLFYSITVGQVESVVQLNLSASRPKDDQFILSTEKLLLSHSGFYLCAPLQGAYAEQFFGPGTRLTVL.

This clone was detected only a few times. Genes here carry mouse names. The read falls 4 residues short of the CDR3 end, and the missing part is taken from the germline J gene. The sample carries other DNA sequences with the same CDR3. The genes are TRBV17 and TRBJ2-1; 7 nucleotides agree with TRBD1. CDR1 is MNHDT, CDR2 YYDKIL, per germline. The V and J ends lost 6 bases and 0 bases, in that order; junction bases with no gene match: 2. This CDR3 spans 14 amino acids. CDR3 amino acids: CASSRQGNYAEQFF. CDR3 bases read: TGTGCTAGCAGCAGACAGGGTAACTATGCT.

This clone came up a few times. The gene names given are mouse names. The read ends 4 residues early relative to the CDR3; the germline J gene fills the gap. The J gene is TRBJ2-7, the V gene TRBV14; tentatively, D is TRBD1 (5 bases). This CDR3 has 12 residues. With 3 bases removed from V and 3 bases from J, the gap between germline ends came to 7 bases. CDR1 is SGHDT and CDR2 is FRDEAV in the germline V gene. Partial CDR3 DNA: TGTGCCAGCAGTTCTCAGGGCTAT. It specifies CASSSQGY. Given in full, the CDR3 is CASSSQGYEQYF.

In its sample, this clone was seen a few times. Gene names and germline match the mouse. The CDR3 extends 4 residues past the end of the read, so its final part is completed from the germline J gene. The chain carries TRBV13-2 and TRBJ2-5; 9 nucleotides agree with TRBD2. This CDR3 has 17 amino acids. Trimming at V came to 0 bases and at J to 0 bases, leaving 5 bases not matched to a gene. In germline, CDR1 is NNHNN, CDR2 SYGAGS (reference sequence). CDR3 residues: CASGDARLGDNQDTQYF. Incomplete CDR3 DNA: TGTGCCAGCGGTGATGCGCGACTGGGGGATAACCAAGAC.

This clone was seen only a few times. The listed genes are named as in mouse. With the read ending 4 residues before the CDR3 end, the germline J gene is used to fill in that end. The chain employs TRBV13-2 and TRBJ2-5; D may be TRBD1 (6 bases). This CDR3 contains 14 residues. Germline-derived CDR1 and CDR2 are NNHNN and SYGAGS (reference sequence). V was cut by 6 bases and J by 0 bases, with 11 bases left in between. The CDR3 reads CASAPGTNQDTQYF. CDR3 DNA, as far as it was read: TGTGCCAGCGCACCTGGGACAAACCAAGAC.

This clone was seen only a few times. Each gene name is a mouse one. The read gets to within 4 residues of the CDR3 end, and the germline J gene fills in the rest. This chain links TRBV19 with TRBJ2-7, with 10 bases fitting TRBD2. This CDR3 comprises 14 residues. The V gene's germline CDR1 is FNHDT and CDR2 SITEND (reference sequence). The trim removed 4 bases at V and 0 bases at J, leaving 1 base unmatched. CDR3 in amino acids: CASSGLGASYEQYF. Incomplete CDR3 DNA: TGTGCCAGCAGTGGACTGGGGGCCTCCTAT. The full variable domain, completed using reference TRBV19 and TRBJ2-7, is GGIITQTPKFLIGQEGQKLTLKCQQNFNHDTMYWYRQDSGKGLRLIYYSITENDLQKGDLSEGYDASREKKSSFSLTVTSAQKNEMAVFLCASSGLGASYEQYFGPGTRLTVL.

This clone showed up just a few times. A clone one base away is much larger, so this may be a read error. Genes and germline are mouse. The CDR3 is cut off 4 residues early in the read; its end comes from the germline J gene. The identical CDR3 is also encoded by other nucleotide sequences in the sample. The chain is built from TRBV19 and TRBJ2-1, with TRBD2 matching 11 bases. The CDR3 is 14 residues long. Germline CDR1 and CDR2: FNHDT and SITEND (reference sequence). V was pared by 7 bases and J by 1 base, with 1 base of the junction left unmatched. The CDR3 bases that were read are TGTGCCAGCCGGGACTGGGGGAACTATGCT. Protein product: CASRDWGNYA. The complete CDR3 protein is CASRDWGNYAEQFF.

With regard to this clone: Mouse germline and gene names are used. The read falls 4 residues short of the CDR3 end, and the missing part is taken from the germline J gene. The V call is TRBV31, the J call TRBJ2-2; a weak D match, TRBD1 (5 bases). V was shortened by 0 bases and J by 2 bases, with 10 bases between the two germline ends. CDR1 is GKSSPN and CDR2 is SITVG in the germline V gene. The CDR3 has 15 residues. The CDR3 sequence: CAWSLPPGNTGQLYF. The sequenced part of the CDR3 DNA is TGTGCCTGGAGTCTGCCCCCAGGGAACACCGGG.

This clone has more than one count but fewer than ten. Mouse gene names and germline throughout. The missing CDR3 end, 4 residues past where the read stops, is filled in from the germline J gene. The rearrangement joins TRBV5 to TRBJ2-1; TRBD1 aligns across 7 bases. CDR1 LGHNA and CDR2 YNLKQL come from the germline V gene (reference sequence). With V trimmed by 4 bases and J by 1 base, 7 bases remained unmatched. This CDR3 has 16 residues. The CDR3 loop reads CASSPRDRKNYAEQFF. CDR3 DNA (partial): TGTGCCAGCAGCCCTCGGGACAGAAAAAACTATGCT.

This clone was counted only a few times. The gene names given are mouse names. The read ends 4 residues shy of where the CDR3 ends; the end is completed using the germline J gene. V gene TRBV14 combines with J gene TRBJ2-5; 8 bases agree with TRBD2. The length of the CDR3 is 13 residues. Looked up from germline, CDR1 is SGHDT and CDR2 is FRDEAV. The DNA read from the CDR3 is TGTGCCAGCAGCCTCCGGGACTGGGAC. It is translated as CASSLRDWD. The full CDR3 sequence reads CASSLRDWDTQYF. Full variable domain (rest looked up from reference TRBV14 and TRBJ2-5): EAGVTQSPRYAVLQEGQAVSFWCDPISGHDTLYWYQQPRDQGPQLLVYFRDEAVIDNSQLPSDRFSAVRPKGTNSTLKIQSAKQGDTATYLCASSLRDWDTQYFGPGTRLLVL.

This clone has more than one count but fewer than ten. Germline and genes here are mouse. CDR3 bases read: TGTGCCAGCAGTGGCCCCGGGACAGGGGGCGACACCGGG. It translates to CASSGPGTGGDTG. From start to end, the CDR3 is CASSGPGTGGDTGQLYF. The chain recombines TRBV13-1 with TRBJ2-2; 12 bases fit TRBD1. The sequenced fragment ends 4 residues before the CDR3 boundary, so the rest is inferred from the germline J gene. This CDR3 has 17 residues. CDR1 and CDR2 from the germline V gene are NSHNY and SYGAGN. Trimming at V came to 3 bases and at J to 3 bases, leaving 6 bases not matched to a gene.

With regard to this clone: Gene labels here are mouse ones. With the read ending 3 residues before the CDR3 end, the germline J gene is used to fill in that end. The rearrangement links TRBV13-1 to TRBJ1-6; possible D gene TRBD1, 5 bases. TRBJ1-6 qualifies as an ORF whose function is uncertain. V shed 1 base and J shed 5 bases, with 7 bases lying between them. The germline CDR1 and CDR2 sequences are NSHNY and SYGAGN. The CDR3 extends over 14 amino acids. The CDR3 here is CASSDLDNNSPLYF. The CDR3 DNA, read in part, is TGTGCCAGCAGTGATCTGGACAATAATTCGCCC.

Points on this clone: Genes and germline come from the mouse. The CDR3 is cut off 4 residues early in the read; its end comes from the germline J gene. The chain employs TRBV13-1 and TRBJ1-2; 9 nucleotides align to TRBD1. The length of the CDR3 is 14 residues. The junction had 3 bases not matched to a gene; V was cut back by 2 bases and J by 4 bases. Germline V gene data show CDR1 as NSHNY and CDR2 as SYGAGN. CDR3 amino acids: CASSDTGGTSDYTF. CDR3 bases read: TGTGCCAGCAGTGACACAGGGGGCACCTCC.

Only a few counts were recorded for this clone. Mouse gene names and germline throughout. Read data end 4 residues before the CDR3 end; the end is taken from the germline J gene. The same CDR3 also results from other DNA sequences found in this sample. The rearrangement uses TRBV1 and TRBJ2-5, with 7 bases aligning to TRBD2. The germline V gene encodes CDR1 NSQYPW and CDR2 LRSPGD (reference sequence). This CDR3 is 13 amino acids long. CDR3 loop: CTCSASGGDTQYF. The sequenced CDR3 bases are TGCACCTGCAGTGCATCTGGGGGAGAC.

This clone was counted only a few times. Any gene name here is a mouse gene name. Coverage ceases 4 residues before the CDR3 finishes, and the germline J gene fills in the end. This sample also contains other DNA sequences that code for the same CDR3. The V call is TRBV19, the J call TRBJ2-1, with TRBD2 matching 10 bases. The CDR3 runs to 16 residues. Germline CDR1 FNHDT, CDR2 SITEND (reference sequence). Trimming removed 2 bases from V and 1 base from J; junction bases left unmatched: 3. CDR3 DNA, as far as it was read: TGTGCCAGCAGTATCCCTGGGGGGGCGAACTATGCT. The encoded protein is CASSIPGGANYA. The whole CDR3 reads CASSIPGGANYAEQFF.

Regarding this clone: The gene names here belong to mouse. The CDR3 goes on 4 residues after the read ends, and that part is filled in from the germline J gene. The V gene is TRBV29, the J gene TRBJ1-1; TRBD1 aligns across 7 bases. This CDR3 is built from 13 residues. V lost 2 bases, J lost 3 bases, and 0 bases stayed unmatched. CDR1 is MSHET, CDR2 SYDVDS, per germline. The CDR3 sequence is CASSLQGDTEVFF. The part of the CDR3 DNA that was read is TGTGCTAGCAGTTTACAGGGGGACACA. The full variable domain, its missing parts supplied by reference TRBV29 and TRBJ1-1, is DMKVTQMPRYLIKRMGENVLLECGQDMSHETMYWYRQDPGLGLQLIYISYDVDSNSEGDIPKGYRVSRKKREHFSLILDSAKTNQTSVYFCASSLQGDTEVFFGKGTRLTVV.

A remark on this clone: All gene names here are mouse names. The read terminates 4 residues ahead of where the CDR3 ends, so the germline J gene completes it. V is TRBV19 and J is TRBJ1-2; 9 bases fit TRBD1. Germline CDR1 FNHDT, CDR2 SITEND (reference sequence). CDR3 length: 12 residues. The CDR3 loop is CASSRDRVDYTF. CDR3 DNA, as far as it was read: TGTGCCAGCAGTCGGGACAGGGTC.

This clone was observed a few times. Mouse germline and gene names are used. The CDR3 goes on 4 residues after the read ends, and that part is filled in from the germline J gene. The rearrangement links TRBV17 to TRBJ2-3; TRBD2 matches 13 bases. J was trimmed by 0 bases and V by 5 bases; bases with no gene match: 5. This CDR3 contains 17 residues. Germline lookup yields CDR1 MNHDT and CDR2 YYDKIL. CDR3 DNA (partial): TGTGCTAGCAGTGCCGGGACTGGGGGGGACAGTGCAGAA. It encodes CASSAGTGGDSAE. The CDR3 as a whole reads CASSAGTGGDSAETLYF.

This clone has more than one count but fewer than ten. Gene names are the mouse ones. Sequencing ends 3 residues short of the CDR3 end; the germline J gene provides the rest. The identical CDR3 is also encoded by other nucleotide sequences in the sample. The chain couples TRBV13-3 to TRBJ1-6; a weak D match, TRBD1 (6 bases). TRBJ1-6 is filed as an ORF, its function uncertain. There are 15 residues in the CDR3. CDR1 NNHDY and CDR2 SYVADS come from the germline V gene. V was cut by 2 bases and J by 2 bases, with 8 bases left in between. This chain's CDR3 is CASSDRGPYNSPLYF. CDR3 bases read: TGTGCCAGCAGTGACAGGGGTCCCTATAATTCGCCC.

In its sample, this clone was seen a few times. Gene labels here are mouse ones. The CDR3 end falls 4 residues outside the read, so it is completed with the germline J gene. This chain uses TRBV13-2 with TRBJ1-1; D gene ambiguous. V was clipped by 0 bases and J by 0 bases, with 9 bases between them. The CDR3 extends over 15 amino acids. CDR1 and CDR2 (germline): NNHNN, SYGAGS (reference sequence). The CDR3 DNA, read in part, is TGTGCCAGCGGTGATGCAGGCAGAGCAAACACA. Its protein is CASGDAGRANT. The full CDR3 protein reads CASGDAGRANTEVFF.

The table lists this clone with a few counts. The genes and germline here are from mouse. The missing CDR3 end, 4 residues past where the read stops, is filled in from the germline J gene. J is TRBJ2-2 and V is TRBV24, with TRBD2 identical over 12 bases. Germline CDR1 is KGHTA and CDR2 is FRNEEI. V was clipped by 6 bases and J by 4 bases; unmatched bases: 3. The CDR3 consists of 15 residues. The covered CDR3 bases are TGTGCCAGCAGGACTGGGGGGGCGCGCACCGGG. Translation: CASRTGGARTG. The CDR3 reads in full as CASRTGGARTGQLYF.

This clone was counted ten times or more. Any gene name here is a mouse gene name. The sequenced fragment ends 4 residues before the CDR3 boundary, so the rest is inferred from the germline J gene. In the same sample, other DNA sequences code for this CDR3. The V and J genes are TRBV14 and TRBJ1-1; a possible D gene is TRBD1 (5 bases). Germline V gene lookup returns CDR1 SGHDT and CDR2 FRDEAV. This CDR3 region has 12 residues. CDR3 region: CASSPGQTEVFF. Incomplete CDR3 DNA: TGTGCCAGCAGCCCTGGACAAACA.